The 7 T cell receptor beta chains below come from one sample, sequenced in a study of shared clonotypes between healthy human individuals. The method was immunoSEQ multiplex PCR; TCRdb's version includes in-frame clones alone and lacks a portion of them. In the table there are over 400,000 clones, 81% of which are singletons. Sequencing input: PBMCs. The source is a woman aged 35 to 49 in good health. Some clones in this sample may be carry-over from other donors' samples.

This clone was seen only a few times. The chain recombines TRBV18 with TRBJ2-2; D call uncertain. Germline V gene data show CDR1 as KGHSH and CDR2 as LQKENI. The length of the CDR3 is 16 residues. Deletions cut 2 bases from V and 0 bases from J, with 10 bases between. The CDR3 loop is CASSPGGGSNTGELFF. The CDR3 DNA sequence: TGTGCCAGCTCACCAGGTGGCGGATCGAACACCGGGGAGCTGTTTTTT.

The genes are TRBV10-3 and TRBJ2-7; 7 bases align to TRBD2. From germline, CDR1 is ENHRY and CDR2 SYGVKD. V shed 4 bases and J 4 bases; nucleotides not matched to a gene: 7. The CDR3 extends over 14 amino acids. The CDR3 nucleotides read TGTGCCATCAGTGTGGCTAGCGGCCTATACGAGCAGTACTTC. Its translation is CAISVASGLYEQYF.

A single count supports this clone. The same CDR3 also results from other DNA sequences found in this sample. The chain carries TRBV28 and TRBJ1-4; TRBD1 is a possible D gene (5 bases). Deletions cut 6 bases from V and 0 bases from J, with 11 bases between. This CDR3 is 15 amino acids long. The V gene's germline CDR1 is MDHEN and CDR2 SYDVKM. Here the CDR3 DNA reads TGTGCCAGCAGACCCAGGGTTTCAACTAATGAAAAACTGTTTTTT. Translation gives CASRPRVSTNEKLFF.

The genes are TRBV30 and TRBJ2-5; possibly TRBD1 or TRBD2 for D (5 bases each). The CDR3 spans 12 residues. The germline V and J ends were trimmed by 4 bases and 5 bases, with 11 bases remaining between them. Germline CDR1 and CDR2: GTSNPN and SVGIG (reference sequence). The CDR3 region has the DNA TGTGCCTGGAAGAGGGGCGGCGAGACCCAGTACTTC. As protein: CAWKRGGETQYF. The full variable domain, with the rest looked up from reference TRBV30 and TRBJ2-5, is SQTIHQWPATLVQPVGSPLSLECTVEGTSNPNLYWYRQAAGRGLQLLFYSVGIGQISSEVPQNLSASRPQDRQFILSSKKLLLSDSGFYLCAWKRGGETQYFGPGTRLLVL.

CDR3 in DNA: TGTGCCAGCTCACCGAACAGGGTCATCAGCTACGAGCAGTACTTC. As protein: CASSPNRVISYEQYF. The chain employs TRBV18 and TRBJ2-7; D might be TRBD1 (6 bases). V was clipped by 3 bases and J by 3 bases, with 15 bases between them. The CDR3 spans 15 residues. CDR1 is KGHSH and CDR2 is LQKENI in the germline V gene.

V gene TRBV7-9 combines with J gene TRBJ1-2, with D perhaps matching TRBD1 (5 bases). V gave up 0 bases and J gave up 6 bases, with 11 bases separating them. Germline CDR1 and CDR2: SEHNR and FQNEAQ (reference sequence). The CDR3 contains 14 residues. The CDR3 DNA sequence: TGTGCCAGCAGCTTAGCAGGGGCCAGTCATGGCTACACCTTC. This sequence encodes CASSLAGASHGYTF.

The rearrangement joins TRBV25-1 to TRBJ2-5; D might be TRBD1 (6 bases). Per the germline V gene, CDR1 is MGHDK and CDR2 is SYGVNS. V gave up 8 bases and J gave up 1 base, with 14 bases separating them. The CDR3 contains 14 residues. The CDR3 coding sequence is TGTGCCAGCGTCCAGCAGGACAGCCAAGAGACCCAGTACTTC. Amino acids: CASVQQDSQETQYF.